This T cell receptor beta chain was observed in a study of cytomegalovirus exposure and HLA in healthy donors. The V end lost 2 bases, the J end lost 4 bases, and 11 bases lay between the germline ends. CDR3 size: 14 residues. Germline V gives CDR1 SNHLY, CDR2 FYNNEI. Points on this clone: The same CDR3 arises from other DNA sequences in this sample as well.

PCR was performed using 60 Vbeta and 13 Jbeta primers. Sequencing was performed with immunoSEQ multiplex PCR; in TCRdb, only in-frame clones are kept and a portion is missing. The data show 150,000 to 200,000 clones, about 70% seen once. The rearrangement uses TRBV2 and TRBJ2-5; maybe TRBD1 (6 bases). The receptor comes from a woman aged 30 to 39 in good health and CMV-seronegative. Sequencing was performed on PBMCs. The CDR3 DNA sequence: TGTGCCAGCAGTGAAAACAGGGCTGGAGAGACCCAGTACTTC. Amino acid sequence: CASSENRAGETQYF. The full variable domain, completed using reference TRBV2 and TRBJ2-5, is EPEVTQTPSHQVTQMGQEVILRCVPISNHLYFYWYRQILGQKVEFLVSFYNNEISEKSEIFDDQFSVERPDGSNFTLKIRSTKLEDSAMYFCASSENRAGETQYFGPGTRLLVL.